Shown below are 2 T cell receptor beta chains from a single sample sequenced in a study of T cell responses to AZD1222 COVID-19 vaccine. This table comes from immunoSEQ multiplex PCR, and its TCRdb copy is limited to in-frame clones, with some not included. The sample includes almost 95,000 clones, around 85% of them seen just once. Material: peripheral blood, obtained 28 days after the second AZD1222 dose. These receptor sequences come from an adult who received the AZD1222 COVID-19 vaccine.

The rearrangement joins TRBV7-8 to TRBJ2-7, with unresolved D. V lost 1 base and J 3 bases, leaving 10 bases between the germline ends. There are 14 residues in the CDR3. Germline V CDR1 and CDR2: SGHVS, FQNEAQ. The CDR3 DNA sequence: TGTGCCAGCAGCTTAGGGGCAGTACTCTACGAGCAGTACTTC. Translated: CASSLGAVLYEQYF. Full variable domain (rest looked up from reference TRBV7-8 and TRBJ2-7): GAGVSQSPRYKVAKRGQDVALRCDPISGHVSLFWYQQALGQGPEFLTYFQNEAQLDKSGLPSDRFFAERPEGSVSTLKIQRTQQEDSAVYLCASSLGAVLYEQYFGPGTRLTVT.

The CDR3: CASSFGRASTDTQYF. The CDR3 nucleotides are TGTGCCAGCAGTTTTGGGCGAGCTAGCACAGATACGCAGTATTTT. V and J are TRBV28 and TRBJ2-3; D ambiguous. In germline, CDR1 is MDHEN, CDR2 SYDVKM. V was cut by 3 bases and J by 0 bases, with 10 bases left in between. There are 15 residues in the CDR3.